This T cell receptor (beta chain) was sequenced during a study of early T cells in non-severe SARS-CoV-2 infection. Broader study findings: Private and CD4 specificities were missed by VDJdb matching, skewed to anti-spike CD8.

Losses at the gene ends were 5 bases for V and 10 bases for J; bases not matched to a gene: 16. CDR1 is SGHNT and CDR2 is YENEEA in the germline V gene. This CDR3 comprises 18 residues. The table lists this clonotype with many counts. Its antigen is undetermined. From the 5' RACE reads, TCRdb called clonotypes with MiXCR, one entry per CDR3 protein. This sample carries under 80,000 distinct CDR3 sequences, 10% to 15% of them seen once, and the ten largest clones take around 5%. Specimen: whole blood. This chain connects TRBV11-3 to TRBJ2-3, with 15 bases fitting TRBD2. The source of this sequence is an adult who was a healthcare worker with PCR-confirmed SARS-CoV-2 infection or an uninfected control (not recorded which). The CDR3 loop reads CASSPGLAGGPTTGAQYF. The CDR3 nucleotides read TGTGCCAGCAGCCCAGGACTAGCGGGGGGGCCGACGACCGGAGCGCAGTATTTT.